The 22 T cell receptor beta chains presented below share a single source sample, sequenced in a study of early T cells in non-severe SARS-CoV-2 infection. TCRdb re-called the 5' RACE reads through MiXCR, storing one row per CDR3 protein. The sample has 29,000 or so distinct CDR3 sequences, about 8.6% seen once. Specimen: whole blood. These receptors were collected from an adult who was a healthcare worker with PCR-confirmed SARS-CoV-2 infection or an uninfected control (not recorded which).

This clonotype was detected ten times or more. The junction departs from germline at one end; a sequencing error may be responsible. The V and J genes are TRBV7-2 and TRBJ2-3; D gene ambiguous. Looked up from germline, CDR1 is SGHTA and CDR2 is FQGNSA. The CDR3 has 12 residues. The CDR3 bases are TGTGCGTCCAGCTACAGCAGAGATACGCAGTATTTT. Its translation: CASSYSRDTQYF.

The V call is TRBV20-1, the J call TRBJ2-7; tentatively, D is TRBD1 or TRBD2 (5 bases each). This CDR3 has 14 residues. V dropped 5 bases and J dropped 1 base, with 15 bases sitting between them. Per the germline V gene, CDR1 is DFQATT and CDR2 is SNEGSKA (reference sequence). The CDR3 DNA follows: TGCAGTGCTCCGCCGGGACGGGGTTCCTACGAGCAGTACTTC. This sequence encodes CSAPPGRGSYEQYF.

Ten or more counts support this clonotype. The chain couples TRBV9 to TRBJ1-4, with a tentative D call TRBD1 (6 bases). CDR3 size: 15 residues. V dropped 0 bases and J dropped 5 bases, with 11 bases sitting between them. The germline V gene encodes CDR1 SGDLS and CDR2 YYNGEE. For the CDR3, the DNA is TGTGCCAGCAGCGTAGGGGAGGGGGAGAATGAAAAACTGTTTTTT. This codes for CASSVGEGENEKLFF.

By its share, this clonotype is medium-sized. The genes are TRBV6-6 and TRBJ2-3, with TRBD1 identical over 11 bases. CDR3 size: 14 residues. The V gene end was trimmed by 8 bases and the J gene end by 0 bases; junction bases not matched to a gene: 1. Per germline, CDR1 MNHNY and CDR2 SVGAGI (reference sequence). The CDR3, as DNA: TGTGCCAGCGGGACAGGGGGGAGCACAGATACGCAGTATTTT. Translation gives CASGTGGSTDTQYF.

This chain links TRBV5-4 with TRBJ1-2; TRBD1 matches 8 bases. This CDR3 contains 13 residues. Trimming cost V 4 bases and J 8 bases; bases outside gene matches: 7. CDR1 is SGHNT, CDR2 YYREEE, per germline (reference sequence). The CDR3 DNA follows: TGTGCCAGCAGCCCAGGGGGCGCGCGGGGCTACACCTTC. Amino acid sequence: CASSPGGARGYTF. Filled out from reference TRBV5-4 and TRBJ1-2, the complete variable domain reads ETGVTQSPTHLIKTRGQQVTLRCSSQSGHNTVSWYQQALGQGPQFIFQYYREEENGRGNFPPRFSGLQFPNYSSELNVNALELDDSALYLCASSPGGARGYTFGSGTRLTVV.

This clonotype is categorized as medium-sized. V gene TRBV6-5 combines with J gene TRBJ2-2; D may be TRBD1 (5 bases). The CDR3 totals 16 residues. The germline V gene has CDR1 MNHEY and CDR2 SVGAGI. The V gene lost 2 bases and the J gene lost 4 bases, with 14 bases spanning the gap. The CDR3 sequence is CASSYGVNRFTGELFF. As DNA, the CDR3 is TGTGCCAGCAGTTACGGTGTTAACAGGTTCACCGGGGAGCTGTTTTTT.

The CDR3 region is CASSPEYSNQPQHF. The CDR3 region has the DNA TGTGCCAGCAGTCCTGAATATAGCAATCAGCCCCAGCATTTT. The genes are TRBV6-2 or TRBV6-3 and TRBJ1-5; D unresolved. The germline V gene has CDR1 MNHEY and CDR2 SVGEGT. Trimming removed 5 bases at V and 0 bases at J, with 8 bases between. CDR3 size: 14 residues.

The chain uses TRBV7-3 and TRBJ2-7, with D possibly called TRBD1 or TRBD2 (6 bases each). The germline V gene has CDR1 SGHTA and CDR2 FQGTGA. The CDR3 is 13 amino acids. V was shortened by 6 bases and J by 6 bases, with 15 bases between the two germline ends. The CDR3 DNA follows: TGTGCCAGCAGTTGGTACAGGGAGGCCGAGCAGTACTTC. Its protein is CASSWYREAEQYF.

This clonotype was seen repeatedly, ten times or more. The V gene is TRBV5-3, the J gene TRBJ2-7, with D possibly being TRBD1 (5 bases). TRBV5-3 is an ORF for which the function is uncertain. V lost 0 bases to trimming and J lost 7 bases, with 17 bases between them. This CDR3 is 15 amino acids long. For the CDR3, the DNA is TGTGCCAGAAGCTTGGACCAGAGCCTGGGGCGGGAGCAGTACTTC. As protein: CARSLDQSLGREQYF.

The table lists this clonotype with many counts. This sequence joins TRBV20-1 and TRBJ2-3; D is ambiguous. The CDR3 extends over 13 amino acids. The V end lost 3 bases, the J end lost 1 base, and 8 bases lay between the germline ends. Germline V gene sequence: CDR1 DFQATT, CDR2 SNEGSKA (reference sequence). In DNA, the CDR3 is TGCAGTGCTAGTGGTGTAGGCACAGATACGCAGTATTTT. Amino acid sequence: CSASGVGTDTQYF.

This clonotype was seen ten or more times. The chain joins TRBV27 to TRBJ1-6; D uncertain. The CDR3 spans 16 residues. Germline CDR1 reads MNHEY; CDR2 reads SMNVEV (reference sequence). V lost 3 bases and J 13 bases, leaving 22 bases between the germline ends. The CDR3 nucleotides are TGTGCCAGCAGTTTGGTGGCAGGACTCTCTATTTCCCCCCTCCACTTT. Its protein is CASSLVAGLSISPLHF.

In its sample, this clonotype was seen many times. This chain uses TRBV5-1 with TRBJ1-1; 9 positions agree with TRBD1. V lost 4 bases, J lost 4 bases, and 11 bases stayed unmatched. CDR3 length equals 16 residues. Germline CDR1 reads SGHRS; CDR2 reads YFSETQ. The DNA of the CDR3 is TGCGCCAGCAGCCCCGGGACAGGGAGAGGAAGCACTGAAGCTTTCTTT. Translated, it gives CASSPGTGRGSTEAFF.

This clonotype was found many times. The V gene is TRBV6-5, the J gene TRBJ2-3; TRBD1 is a possible D gene (5 bases). The CDR3 extends over 14 amino acids. Trimming left V 7 bases short and J 4 bases short, with 15 bases between. Germline V lookup: CDR1 MNHEY, CDR2 SVGAGI. The DNA for the CDR3 is TGTGCCAGCATTGACAGTAAATCCCCAGATACGCAGTATTTT. Its protein is CASIDSKSPDTQYF.

The rearrangement joins TRBV6-5 to TRBJ2-7, with 7 nucleotides matching TRBD1. The CDR3 is 13 residues long. With 6 bases clipped from V and 4 bases from J, the junction kept 6 bases outside the gene matches. Germline CDR1 reads MNHEY; CDR2 reads SVGAGI. The CDR3 spells CASSPGTAYEQYF. The CDR3, as DNA: TGTGCCAGCAGCCCCGGGACAGCGTACGAGCAGTACTTC.

This clonotype was seen at least ten times. The J gene is TRBJ2-1, the V gene TRBV9; weak D call: TRBD1 (6 bases). The CDR3 contains 17 residues. V gave up 0 bases and J gave up 4 bases, with 17 bases separating them. Germline CDR1 reads SGDLS; CDR2 reads YYNGEE. CDR3 bases: TGTGCCAGCAGCGTAGGTATCAAAGGACAGTGGTACAATGAGCAGTTCTTC. It specifies CASSVGIKGQWYNEQFF.

This clonotype has ten or more counts. The chain links TRBV5-1 to TRBJ1-1, with TRBD1 as a possible D gene (6 bases). V was trimmed by 0 bases and J by 2 bases, leaving 14 bases between them. Germline assignment: CDR1 SGHRS and CDR2 YFSETQ. This CDR3 comprises 16 residues. CDR3 nucleotides: TGCGCCAGCAGCTTGGGCCAACGGACAGCCAACACTGAAGCTTTCTTT. Its protein product is CASSLGQRTANTEAFF.

This clonotype appeared a few times. This chain connects TRBV12-3 or TRBV12-4 to TRBJ2-3; D is unclear. V was shortened by 5 bases and J by 0 bases, with 15 bases between the two germline ends. The CDR3 is made up of 16 amino acids. The CDR3 nucleotides read TGTGCCAGCAGTCTCCGTGATTCTACGAGCACAGATACGCAGTATTTT. Its protein is CASSLRDSTSTDTQYF.

This chain uses TRBV2 with TRBJ2-7; a weak D match, TRBD2 (5 bases). V lost 5 bases and J 1 base, leaving 9 bases between the germline ends. Germline CDR1 and CDR2: SNHLY and FYNNEI. This CDR3 contains 13 residues. The CDR3 region has the DNA TGTGCCAGCAGTCCGGGAACATCCTACGAGCAGTACTTC. Its translation: CASSPGTSYEQYF.

This clonotype occurred many times. This chain joins TRBV7-2 and TRBJ1-2; D is undetermined. The CDR3 extends over 13 amino acids. From germline, CDR1 is SGHTA and CDR2 FQGNSA. Trimming removed 4 bases at V and 7 bases at J, with 13 bases between. Written as DNA, the CDR3 is TGTGCCAGCAGCTCTAGAGGTGCTATTGGCTACACCTTC. This codes for CASSSRGAIGYTF.

This clonotype was observed a handful of times. The chain joins TRBV7-9 to TRBJ2-3, with a tentative D call TRBD2 (6 bases). The CDR3 length is 14 residues. V was cut by 6 bases and J by 0 bases, with 10 bases left in between. In germline, CDR1 is SEHNR, CDR2 FQNEAQ (reference sequence). The CDR3 coding sequence is TGTGCCAGCAGTTCCGGGGGTAGCACAGATACGCAGTATTTT. It specifies CASSSGGSTDTQYF.

This clonotype is termed medium-sized. The chain couples TRBV12-3 or TRBV12-4 to TRBJ2-3; D uncertain. The CDR3 has 12 residues. The germline V and J ends were trimmed by 5 bases and 7 bases, with 10 bases remaining between them. The CDR3 sequence: CASSLAAHTQYF. The CDR3 nucleotides read TGTGCCAGCAGTCTGGCCGCGCATACGCAGTATTTT.

This clonotype was seen many times. The chain couples TRBV20-1 to TRBJ1-1, with 7 nucleotides matching TRBD1. V shed 6 bases and J 7 bases; nucleotides not matched to a gene: 11. This CDR3 spans 13 amino acids. CDR1 is DFQATT and CDR2 is SNEGSKA in the germline V gene (reference sequence). CDR3 in DNA: TGCAGTGCAAAACCCGCCTGGGACAGTGAAGCTTTCTTT. Amino acid sequence: CSAKPAWDSEAFF.